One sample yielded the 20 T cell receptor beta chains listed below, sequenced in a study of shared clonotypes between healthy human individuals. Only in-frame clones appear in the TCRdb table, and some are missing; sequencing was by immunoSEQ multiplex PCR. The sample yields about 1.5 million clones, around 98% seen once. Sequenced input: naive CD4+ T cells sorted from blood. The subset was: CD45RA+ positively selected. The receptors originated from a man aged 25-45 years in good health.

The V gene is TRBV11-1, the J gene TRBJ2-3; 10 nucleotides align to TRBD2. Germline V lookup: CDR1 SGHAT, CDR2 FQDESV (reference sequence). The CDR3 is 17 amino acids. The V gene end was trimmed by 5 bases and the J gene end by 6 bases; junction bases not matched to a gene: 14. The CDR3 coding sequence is TGTGCCAGCAGCCGGCAGCCCTCTAGCGGGAGAACCGATACGCAGTATTTT. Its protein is CASSRQPSSGRTDTQYF.

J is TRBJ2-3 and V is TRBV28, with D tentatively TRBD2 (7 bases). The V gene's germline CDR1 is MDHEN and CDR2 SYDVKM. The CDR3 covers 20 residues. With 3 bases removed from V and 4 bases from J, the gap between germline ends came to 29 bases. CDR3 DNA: TGTGCCAGCAGTTTCCCTCCCAGGGGCGGGAGAAATCCAAAAGCAGATACGCAGTATTTT. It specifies CASSFPPRGGRNPKADTQYF.

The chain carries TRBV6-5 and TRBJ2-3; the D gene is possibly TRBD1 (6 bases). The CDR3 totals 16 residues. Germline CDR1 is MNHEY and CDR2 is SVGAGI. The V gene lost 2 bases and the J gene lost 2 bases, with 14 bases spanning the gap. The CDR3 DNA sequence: TGTGCCAGCAGTTACATGGGGGCGAGTCACACAGATACGCAGTATTTT. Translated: CASSYMGASHTDTQYF.

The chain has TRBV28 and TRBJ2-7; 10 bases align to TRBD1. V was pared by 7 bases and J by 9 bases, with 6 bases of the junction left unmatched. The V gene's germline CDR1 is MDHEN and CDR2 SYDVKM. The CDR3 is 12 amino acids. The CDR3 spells CASNDRGRGQYF. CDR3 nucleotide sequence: TGTGCCAGCAACGACAGGGGGCGTGGGCAGTACTTC.

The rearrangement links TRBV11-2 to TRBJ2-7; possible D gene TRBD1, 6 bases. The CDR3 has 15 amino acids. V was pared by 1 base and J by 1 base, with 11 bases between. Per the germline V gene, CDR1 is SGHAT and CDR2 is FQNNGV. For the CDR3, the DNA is TGTGCCAGCAGCTTAGCACAAACAGGGTCCTACGAGCAGTACTTC. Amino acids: CASSLAQTGSYEQYF.

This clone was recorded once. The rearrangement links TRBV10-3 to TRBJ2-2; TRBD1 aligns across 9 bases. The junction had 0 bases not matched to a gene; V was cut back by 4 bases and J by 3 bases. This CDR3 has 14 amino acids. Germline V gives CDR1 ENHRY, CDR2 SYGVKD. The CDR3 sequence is CAISGTGDTGELFF. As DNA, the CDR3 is TGTGCCATCAGTGGGACAGGGGACACCGGGGAGCTGTTTTTT.

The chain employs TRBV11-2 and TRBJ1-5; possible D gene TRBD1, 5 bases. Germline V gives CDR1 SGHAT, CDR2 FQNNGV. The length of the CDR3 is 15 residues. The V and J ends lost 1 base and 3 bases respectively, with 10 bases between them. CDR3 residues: CASSLAGRHNQPQHF. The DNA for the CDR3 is TGTGCCAGCAGCTTAGCAGGGAGGCACAATCAGCCCCAGCATTTT.

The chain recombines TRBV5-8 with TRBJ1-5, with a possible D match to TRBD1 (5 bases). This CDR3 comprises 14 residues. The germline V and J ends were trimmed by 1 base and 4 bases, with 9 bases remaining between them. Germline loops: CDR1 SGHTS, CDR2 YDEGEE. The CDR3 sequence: CASSLRWGNQPQHF. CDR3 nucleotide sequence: TGTGCCAGCAGCTTGAGGTGGGGGAATCAGCCCCAGCATTTT. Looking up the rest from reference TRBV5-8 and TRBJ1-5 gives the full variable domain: EAGVTQSPTHLIKTRGQQATLRCSPISGHTSVYWYQQALGLGLQFLLWYDEGEERNRGNFPPRFSGRQFPNYSSELNVNALELEDSALYLCASSLRWGNQPQHFGDGTRLSIL.

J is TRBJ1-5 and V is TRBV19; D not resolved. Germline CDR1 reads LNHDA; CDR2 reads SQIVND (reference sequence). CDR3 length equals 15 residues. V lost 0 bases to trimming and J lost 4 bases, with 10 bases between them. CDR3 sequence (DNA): TGTGCCAGTAGTATAGATCGTACGGGGAATCAGCCCCAGCATTTT. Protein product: CASSIDRTGNQPQHF.

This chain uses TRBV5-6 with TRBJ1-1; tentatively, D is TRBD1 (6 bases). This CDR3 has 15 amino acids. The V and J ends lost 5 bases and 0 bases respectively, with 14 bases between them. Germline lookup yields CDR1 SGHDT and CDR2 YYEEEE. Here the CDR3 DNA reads TGTGCCAGCAGGGAGGACAGATACATGAACACTGAAGCTTTCTTT. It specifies CASREDRYMNTEAFF.

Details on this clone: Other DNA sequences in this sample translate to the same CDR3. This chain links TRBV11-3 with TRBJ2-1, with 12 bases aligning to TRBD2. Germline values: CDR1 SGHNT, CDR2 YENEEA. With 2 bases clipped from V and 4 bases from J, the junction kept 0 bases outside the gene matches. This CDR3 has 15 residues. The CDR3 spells CASSLLAGGYNEQFF. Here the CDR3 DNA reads TGTGCCAGCAGCTTACTAGCGGGAGGGTACAATGAGCAGTTCTTC.

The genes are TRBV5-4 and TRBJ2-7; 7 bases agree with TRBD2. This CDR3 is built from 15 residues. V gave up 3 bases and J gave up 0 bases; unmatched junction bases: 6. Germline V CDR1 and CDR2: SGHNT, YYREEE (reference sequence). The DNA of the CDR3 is TGTGCCAGCAGCTCCGGGGCTAGCGGCTCCTACGAGCAGTACTTC. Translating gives CASSSGASGSYEQYF. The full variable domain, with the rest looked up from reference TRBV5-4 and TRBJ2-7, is ETGVTQSPTHLIKTRGQQVTLRCSSQSGHNTVSWYQQALGQGPQFIFQYYREEENGRGNFPPRFSGLQFPNYSSELNVNALELDDSALYLCASSSGASGSYEQYFGPGTRLTVT.

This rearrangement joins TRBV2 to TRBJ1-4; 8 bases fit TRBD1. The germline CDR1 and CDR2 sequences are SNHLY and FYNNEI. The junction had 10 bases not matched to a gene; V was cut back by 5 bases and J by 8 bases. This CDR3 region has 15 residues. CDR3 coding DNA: TGTGCCAGCAGTCTAAACAGGGGGTCGGGAGAAAAACTGTTTTTT. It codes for CASSLNRGSGEKLFF.

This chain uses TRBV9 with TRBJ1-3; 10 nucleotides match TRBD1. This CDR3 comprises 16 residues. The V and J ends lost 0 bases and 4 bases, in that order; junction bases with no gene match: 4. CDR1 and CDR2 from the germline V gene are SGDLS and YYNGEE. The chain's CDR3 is CASSVATGGDGNTIYF. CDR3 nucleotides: TGTGCCAGCAGCGTAGCGACAGGGGGCGACGGAAACACCATATATTTT.

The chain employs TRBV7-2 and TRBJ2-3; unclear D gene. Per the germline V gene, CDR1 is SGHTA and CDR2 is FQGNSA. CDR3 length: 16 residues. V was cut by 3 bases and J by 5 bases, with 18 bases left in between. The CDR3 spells CASSFRGGRVGDTQYF. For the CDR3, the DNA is TGTGCCAGCAGCTTCCGAGGCGGTCGTGTCGGAGATACGCAGTATTTT.

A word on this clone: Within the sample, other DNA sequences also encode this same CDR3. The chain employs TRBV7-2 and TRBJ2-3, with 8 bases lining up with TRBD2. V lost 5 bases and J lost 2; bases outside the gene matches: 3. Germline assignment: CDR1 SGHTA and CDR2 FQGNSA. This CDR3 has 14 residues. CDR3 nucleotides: TGTGCCAGCAGCCGCGGGAGGACCACAGATACGCAGTATTTT. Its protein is CASSRGRTTDTQYF.

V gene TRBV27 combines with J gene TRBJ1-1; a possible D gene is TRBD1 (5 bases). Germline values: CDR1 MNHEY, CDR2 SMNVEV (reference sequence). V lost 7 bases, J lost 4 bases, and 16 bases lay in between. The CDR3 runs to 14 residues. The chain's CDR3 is CASKSVRAGTEAFF. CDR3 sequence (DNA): TGTGCCAGCAAGTCTGTCAGGGCGGGCACTGAAGCTTTCTTT.

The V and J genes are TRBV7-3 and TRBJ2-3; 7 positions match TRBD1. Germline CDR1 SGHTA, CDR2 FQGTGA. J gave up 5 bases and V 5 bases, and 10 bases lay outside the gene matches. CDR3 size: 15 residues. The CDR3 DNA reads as TGTGCCAGCAGCCGACAGGGAAGTCCTGTAGATACGCAGTATTTT. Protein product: CASSRQGSPVDTQYF.

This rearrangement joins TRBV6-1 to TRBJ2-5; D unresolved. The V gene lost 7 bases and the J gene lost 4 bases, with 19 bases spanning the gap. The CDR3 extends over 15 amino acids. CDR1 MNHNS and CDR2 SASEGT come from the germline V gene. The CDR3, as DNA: TGTGCCAGCATTCGATCCCCTGGGGTTGGAGAGACCCAGTACTTC. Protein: CASIRSPGVGETQYF.

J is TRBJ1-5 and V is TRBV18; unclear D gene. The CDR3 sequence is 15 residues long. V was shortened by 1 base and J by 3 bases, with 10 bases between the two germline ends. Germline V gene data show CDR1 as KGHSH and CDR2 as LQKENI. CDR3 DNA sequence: TGTGCCAGCTCACCACAAGGGTCGATCAATCAGCCCCAGCATTTT. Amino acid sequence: CASSPQGSINQPQHF.